This TCR beta chain was recorded in a study of beta chain features in type 1 diabetes. Isolated RNA was reverse transcribed in full, so expressed TCRB transcripts were sequenced. Some clones are missing from TCRdb's copy, which holds only in-frame ones; the method was immunoSEQ multiplex PCR. The sample has 300,000 or so clones, 9.3% seen once. Overall study results and limits: The study found moderately but significantly shorter TCRB CDR3s in all four CD4+ subsets of Type 1 diabetes patients.

Comment on this clone: Its antigen is currently unknown. Other DNA sequences within the sample encode an identical CDR3.

Each sorted population was over 98% pure. The sample consisted of central memory CD4+ T cells from blood. The TCR originated in a man aged 25 to 40 with type 1 diabetes.

The CDR3 spells CASSQDRNSPLHF. DNA for the CDR3: TGCGCCAGCAGCCAAGACCGAAATTCACCCCTCCACTTT. The chain carries TRBV4-3 and TRBJ1-6, with D hard to call. Germline CDR1 and CDR2: LGHNA and YSLEER. The V and J ends lost 0 bases and 7 bases respectively, with 4 bases between them. The CDR3 totals 13 residues.